This T cell receptor (beta chain) was documented in a study of blood T cell repertoires in COVID-19. Overall study: The study drew acute and convalescent COVID-19 samples from the United States, Italy and Spain. From T cells, B-cell-depleted T cells, or PBMCs came the material, which was cDNA or gDNA.

Per the original data handling: Counts of nucleated cells, estimated from reference gene primer amplification, were obtained. Assay: immunoSEQ multiplex PCR; the TCRdb copy retains only in-frame clones and omits some. Clonal size and the V and J genes are those of that table, whereas D and trimming came from the DNA. The repertoire has tens of thousands of clones, about 82% of them found once; the top ten carry approximately 15%. This CDR3 spans 14 amino acids. The V and J ends lost 4 bases and 1 base respectively, with 10 bases between them. Germline loops: CDR1 SGDLS, CDR2 YYNGEE. The source is a human donor in a cohort sampled during active COVID-19. What was sequenced was peripheral blood. The V call is TRBV9, the J call TRBJ2-3; no reliable D call. CDR3 region: CASSTTAGTDTQYF. CDR3 nucleotides: TGTGCCAGCAGCACCACTGCGGGCACAGATACGCAGTATTTT.